This T cell receptor (beta chain) emerged from a study of blood T cell repertoires in COVID-19. Study overall: Samples of COVID-19 (acute and convalescent) were obtained from the United States, Italy and Spain. In each case, the material was cDNA or gDNA derived from T cells, B-cell-depleted T cells, or PBMCs.

Authors' processing steps: Amplifying reference gene primers gave estimates of nucleated cell counts. Only in-frame clones appear in the TCRdb table, and some are missing; sequencing was by immunoSEQ multiplex PCR. D and trimming were read from the DNA, whereas the V and J calls and clone size are those reported in that table. Found here are approximately 120,000 clones, about 87% of them singletons; the top ten hold under 7%. After removal of 1 base from V and 5 bases from J, the junction contained 11 bases not matched to a gene. The germline gives CDR1 MGHRA, CDR2 YSYEKL. CDR3 size: 16 residues. The chain couples TRBV4-1 to TRBJ2-7; 7 bases align to TRBD1. Sequenced: peripheral blood. The receptor was isolated from a woman aged 45 to 65 with acute or convalescent COVID-19. CDR3 sequence: CASSQVDFLQGNEQYF. The CDR3 coding sequence is TGCGCCAGCAGCCAAGTTGACTTCTTACAGGGGAACGAGCAGTACTTC.